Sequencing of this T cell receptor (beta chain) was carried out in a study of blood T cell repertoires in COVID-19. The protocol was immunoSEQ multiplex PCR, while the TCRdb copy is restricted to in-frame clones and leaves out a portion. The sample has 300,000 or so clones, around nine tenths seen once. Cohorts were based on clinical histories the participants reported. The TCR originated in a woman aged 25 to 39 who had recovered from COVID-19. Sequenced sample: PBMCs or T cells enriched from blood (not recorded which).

The chain's CDR3 is CASSPDRLGETQYF. CDR3 in DNA: TGTGCCAGCAGTCCAGACAGGTTAGGAGAGACCCAGTACTTC. The chain recombines TRBV28 with TRBJ2-5, with D possibly matching TRBD1 (6 bases). The CDR3 sequence is 14 residues long. The V gene's germline CDR1 is MDHEN and CDR2 SYDVKM. Trimming pared 5 bases from V and 4 bases from J, leaving 14 bases between.